These 19 T cell receptor beta chains share one sample of origin, sequenced in a study of blood T cell repertoires in COVID-19. Profiled with immunoSEQ multiplex PCR; TCRdb holds only in-frame clones, not every one. Seen here are about 34,000 clones, 80% to 95% observed once, and the top ten hold roughly 20%. The sequenced sample consisted of peripheral blood. These receptors came from a man of 80 years or more with acute or convalescent COVID-19.

The chain employs TRBV27 and TRBJ1-1; TRBD1 matches at 7 bases. Per germline, CDR1 MNHEY and CDR2 SMNVEV (reference sequence). The CDR3 loop spans 15 amino acids. J lost 4 bases, V lost 0 bases, and 5 bases had no gene match. The CDR3 region is CASSLSGRGSTEAFF. Written as DNA, the CDR3 is TGTGCCAGCAGTTTATCGGGCAGGGGGAGCACTGAAGCTTTCTTT.

This clone appeared a few times. This rearrangement joins TRBV5-4 to TRBJ2-3; 8 positions match TRBD2. The ends lost 0 bases at V and 3 bases at J; junction bases unmatched: 0. Germline V CDR1 and CDR2: SGHNT, YYREEE (reference sequence). CDR3 length: 14 residues. CDR3 sequence (DNA): TGTGCCAGCAGCTTGGGACTAGCGACAGATACGCAGTATTTT. Translated: CASSLGLATDTQYF.

The chain couples TRBV10-2 to TRBJ2-7, with 12 bases identical to TRBD1. The CDR3 length is 16 residues. With 3 bases clipped from V and 4 bases from J, the junction kept 7 bases outside the gene matches. The germline V gene has CDR1 WSHSY and CDR2 SAAADI. The CDR3 DNA is TGCGCCAGCAGTGAAATTGGGACAGGGGGCCCTTACGAGCAGTACTTC. It encodes CASSEIGTGGPYEQYF.

This chain links TRBV5-1 with TRBJ1-4; maybe TRBD1 (5 bases). Trimming removed 1 base at V and 6 bases at J, with 10 bases between. Germline loops: CDR1 SGHRS, CDR2 YFSETQ. The CDR3 extends over 14 amino acids. Here the CDR3 reads CASSLSGLDEKLFF. The CDR3 DNA reads TGCGCCAGCAGCTTGTCAGGGTTGGATGAAAAACTGTTTTTT.

The chain has TRBV15 and TRBJ1-1; D not certain. Germline CDR1 is LNHNV and CDR2 is YYDKDF (reference sequence). The CDR3 consists of 15 residues. V shed 0 bases and J shed 4 bases, with 12 bases lying between them. Written as DNA, the CDR3 is TGTGCCACCAGCAGAGATCGCGGGTTGACCACTGAAGCTTTCTTT. This encodes CATSRDRGLTTEAFF.

The rearrangement uses TRBV9 and TRBJ1-1; D gene uncertain. Looked up from germline, CDR1 is SGDLS and CDR2 is YYNGEE. Trimming removed 0 bases from V and 3 bases from J, with 15 bases in between. CDR3 size: 16 residues. The DNA for the CDR3 is TGTGCCAGCAGCGTAGGGTCGGGTAGCTACGACACTGAAGCTTTCTTT. Translated: CASSVGSGSYDTEAFF.

Here the CDR3 reads CASSSGTGSGNTIYF. CDR3 nucleotide sequence: TGTGCCAGCTCATCTGGGACAGGGTCTGGAAACACCATATATTTT. This chain links TRBV18 with TRBJ1-3, with TRBD1 identical over 9 bases. V was clipped by 5 bases and J by 1 base; unmatched bases: 3. CDR1 and CDR2 from the germline V gene are KGHSH and LQKENI. This CDR3 comprises 15 residues.

This chain connects TRBV5-1 to TRBJ2-3; tentatively, D is TRBD1 (6 bases). Trimming removed 5 bases from V and 2 bases from J, with 15 bases in between. The CDR3 runs to 15 residues. Looked up from germline, CDR1 is SGHRS and CDR2 is YFSETQ. The CDR3 nucleotides are TGCGCCAGCAGAAACAGGGATAGGGCCACAGATACGCAGTATTTT. Amino acid sequence: CASRNRDRATDTQYF.

The chain joins TRBV29-1 to TRBJ2-3, with 7 bases aligning to TRBD1. V lost 3 bases to trimming and J lost 4 bases; unmatched junction nucleotides: 4. CDR1 and CDR2 (germline): SQVTM, ANQGSEA. CDR3 length equals 13 residues. DNA of the CDR3: TGCAGCGTTGATAAGGGGGCCTCAGATACGCAGTATTTT. It yields the protein CSVDKGASDTQYF.

V gene TRBV24-1 combines with J gene TRBJ2-1; possibly TRBD1 for D (5 bases). Per the germline V gene, CDR1 is KGHDR and CDR2 is SFDVKD. Trimming left V 2 bases short and J 0 bases short, with 10 bases between. There are 16 residues in the CDR3. For the CDR3, the DNA is TGTGCCACCAGTGATTCCGCCCAGGGCTCCTACAATGAGCAGTTCTTC. Encoded protein: CATSDSAQGSYNEQFF.

This chain joins TRBV13 and TRBJ2-3; 14 bases agree with TRBD2. J gave up 0 bases and V 3 bases, and 11 bases lay outside the gene matches. This CDR3 is built from 20 residues. Germline V CDR1 and CDR2: PRHDT, FYEKMQ (reference sequence). CDR3 sequence: CASSFHLRTSGGKSTDTQYF. CDR3 DNA sequence: TGTGCCAGCAGCTTTCACCTTCGGACTAGCGGGGGGAAAAGCACAGATACGCAGTATTTT.

This chain links TRBV6-5 with TRBJ1-6, with D unresolved. V lost 7 bases to trimming and J lost 0 bases, with 4 bases between them. Germline V CDR1 and CDR2: MNHEY, SVGAGI. This CDR3 has 13 residues. CDR3 sequence: CASKRSYNSPLHF. The CDR3 coding sequence is TGTGCCAGCAAGCGCTCCTATAATTCACCCCTCCACTTT.

J is TRBJ2-2 and V is TRBV6-5; D perhaps matches TRBD2 (6 bases). The CDR3 loop spans 15 amino acids. V lost 7 bases, J lost 4 bases, and 16 bases lay in between. Germline assignment: CDR1 MNHEY and CDR2 SVGAGI. As DNA, the CDR3 is TGTGCCAGCACCCAAAGGAGGGTGGGCACCGGGGAGCTGTTTTTT. This encodes CASTQRRVGTGELFF.

The CDR3 reads CAWSVQGPELRFF. The CDR3 nucleotides read TGTGCCTGGAGTGTACAGGGGCCCGAACTGAGGTTCTTC. The V call is TRBV30, the J call TRBJ2-1; 7 bases map to TRBD1. Germline CDR1 and CDR2: GTSNPN and SVGIG (reference sequence). Losses at the gene ends were 0 bases for V and 15 bases for J; bases not matched to a gene: 11. The CDR3 is 13 amino acids. Using reference TRBV30 and TRBJ2-1 for the parts outside the CDR3, the full variable domain is SQTIHQWPATLVQPVGSPLSLECTVEGTSNPNLYWYRQAAGRGLQLLFYSVGIGQISSEVPQNLSASRPQDRQFILSSKKLLLSDSGFYLCAWSVQGPELRFFGPGTRLTVL.

V and J are TRBV5-1 and TRBJ1-5, with 7 bases that match TRBD1. Germline loops: CDR1 SGHRS, CDR2 YFSETQ. The CDR3 has 14 residues. V shed 0 bases, J shed 7 bases, and the junction held 4 bases outside the gene matches. As DNA, the CDR3 is TGCGCCAGCAGCTTGGAGGGGGCCGGGCAGCCCCAGCATTTT. Amino acid sequence: CASSLEGAGQPQHF.

The chain combines TRBV5-1 with TRBJ2-3; perhaps TRBD1 as D (6 bases). The germline V gene encodes CDR1 SGHRS and CDR2 YFSETQ. The length of the CDR3 is 15 residues. V gave up 5 bases and J gave up 2 bases, with 15 bases separating them. The CDR3 bases are TGCGCCAGCAGTTTACAGGGCATTTCCACAGATACGCAGTATTTT. This encodes CASSLQGISTDTQYF.

The chain joins TRBV5-4 to TRBJ2-5; 9 nucleotides match TRBD2. Trimming at V came to 4 bases and at J to 5 bases, leaving 0 bases not matched to a gene. This CDR3 has 12 amino acids. Looked up from germline, CDR1 is SGHNT and CDR2 is YYREEE (reference sequence). This CDR3 reads CASSAGGETQYF. DNA for the CDR3: TGTGCCAGCAGCGCGGGGGGGGAGACCCAGTACTTC.

This sequence joins TRBV7-9 and TRBJ1-2, with 8 bases matching TRBD1. The ends lost 4 bases at V and 3 bases at J; junction bases unmatched: 4. CDR3 length: 14 amino acids. Germline CDR1 and CDR2: SEHNR and FQNEAQ (reference sequence). CDR3 nucleotide sequence: TGTGCCAGCAGCTCATCACAGGGGGACTATGGCTACACCTTC. Translating gives CASSSSQGDYGYTF.

The chain couples TRBV5-1 to TRBJ2-2; 8 bases are a match to TRBD1. The germline CDR1 and CDR2 sequences are SGHRS and YFSETQ. V was clipped by 6 bases and J by 2 bases; unmatched bases: 6. CDR3 length equals 15 residues. The CDR3 DNA sequence: TGCGCCAGCACTCCGGCAGGGGGCAACACCGGGGAGCTGTTTTTT. Its protein is CASTPAGGNTGELFF.